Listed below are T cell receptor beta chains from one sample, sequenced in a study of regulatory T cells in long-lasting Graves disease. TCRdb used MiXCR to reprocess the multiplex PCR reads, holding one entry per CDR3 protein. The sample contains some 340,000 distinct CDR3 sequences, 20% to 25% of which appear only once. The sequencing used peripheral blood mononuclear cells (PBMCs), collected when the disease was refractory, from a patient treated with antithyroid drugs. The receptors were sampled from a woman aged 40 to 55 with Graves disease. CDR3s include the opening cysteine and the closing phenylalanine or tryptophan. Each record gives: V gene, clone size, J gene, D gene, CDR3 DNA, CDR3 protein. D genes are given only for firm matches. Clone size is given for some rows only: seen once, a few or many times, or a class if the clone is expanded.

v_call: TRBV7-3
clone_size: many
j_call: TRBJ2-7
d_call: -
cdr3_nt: TGTGCCAGCAGTCCTCACCCAATGACGATAACCGAGCAGTACTTC
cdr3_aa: CASSPHPMTITEQYF

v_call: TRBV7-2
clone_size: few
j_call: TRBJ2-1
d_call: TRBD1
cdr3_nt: TGTGCCAGCAGCTTAGTCCGCCAGGGGGCGTTCCGTGAGCAGTTCTTC
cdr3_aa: CASSLVRQGAFREQFF

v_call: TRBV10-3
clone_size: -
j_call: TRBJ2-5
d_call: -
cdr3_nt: TGTGCCATCAGTGAGATGAAAACCCTTCAAGAGACCCAGTACTTC
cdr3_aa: CAISEMKTLQETQYF

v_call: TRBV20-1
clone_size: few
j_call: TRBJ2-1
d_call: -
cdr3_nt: TGCAGTGCGTGGTACAATGAGCAGTTCTTC
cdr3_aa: CSAWYNEQFF

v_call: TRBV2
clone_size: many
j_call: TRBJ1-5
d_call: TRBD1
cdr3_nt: TGTGCCAGCAGGGGGGGACAGTACGCACTTCGGCCCCAGCATTTT
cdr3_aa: CASRGGQYALRPQHF

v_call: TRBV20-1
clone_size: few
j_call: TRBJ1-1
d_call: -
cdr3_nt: TGCAGTGCTAGAGATCGACGGGCCCCAGGGAACACTGAAGCTTTCTTT
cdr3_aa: CSARDRRAPGNTEAFF

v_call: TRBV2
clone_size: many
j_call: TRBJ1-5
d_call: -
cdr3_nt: TGTGCCAGCAACCCCACTTTTAGCAATCAGCCCCAGCATTTT
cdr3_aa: CASNPTFSNQPQHF

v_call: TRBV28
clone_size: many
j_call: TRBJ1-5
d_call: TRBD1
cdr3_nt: TGTGCCAGCAGTACAGACAGGGTACGCCGCAATCAGCCCCAGCATTTT
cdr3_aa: CASSTDRVRRNQPQHF

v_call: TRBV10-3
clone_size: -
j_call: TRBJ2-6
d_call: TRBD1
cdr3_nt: TGTGCCATCGAAGACAGGGCTGGGGCCAACGTCCTGACTTTC
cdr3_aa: CAIEDRAGANVLTF

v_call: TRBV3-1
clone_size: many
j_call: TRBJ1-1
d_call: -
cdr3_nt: TGTGCCAGCAGCCAGATTCTCTCTGAAGCTTTCTTT
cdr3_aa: CASSQILSEAFF

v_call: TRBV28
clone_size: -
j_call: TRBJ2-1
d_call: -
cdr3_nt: TGTGCCAGCAGTTTGCCGACCTCGTACAATGAGCAGTTCTTC
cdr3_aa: CASSLPTSYNEQFF

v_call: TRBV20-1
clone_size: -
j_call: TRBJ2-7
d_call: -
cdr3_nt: TGCAGTGCCCCGGGGATTGGACTCTACGAGCAGTACTTC
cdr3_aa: CSAPGIGLYEQYF

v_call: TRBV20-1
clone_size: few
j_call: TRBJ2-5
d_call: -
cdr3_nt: TGCAGTGTGCTCTTTCATGTTGGAGAGACCCAGTACTTC
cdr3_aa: CSVLFHVGETQYF

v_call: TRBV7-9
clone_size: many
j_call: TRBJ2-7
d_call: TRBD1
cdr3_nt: TGTGCCAGCAGCTCGTCCGGACAGGGCTACGAGCAGTACTTC
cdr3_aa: CASSSSGQGYEQYF

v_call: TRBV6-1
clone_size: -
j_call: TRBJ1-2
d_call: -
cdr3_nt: TGTGCCAGCAGTGCCCGGGTGTCTGGGGCTAACTATGGCTACACCTTC
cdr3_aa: CASSARVSGANYGYTF

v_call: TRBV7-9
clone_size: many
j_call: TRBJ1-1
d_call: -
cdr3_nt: TGTGCCAGCAGCTCTCGAGCAGGAGCTTTCTTT
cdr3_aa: CASSSRAGAFF

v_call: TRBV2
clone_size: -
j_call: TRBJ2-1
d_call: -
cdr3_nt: TGTGCCAGCAGTGACGCGATTCGAGGGATCGATGAGCAGTTCTTC
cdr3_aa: CASSDAIRGIDEQFF

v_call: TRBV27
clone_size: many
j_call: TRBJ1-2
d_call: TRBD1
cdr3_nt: TGTGCCAGCAGTGACAGGGGAGAGGGCTATGGCTACACCTTC
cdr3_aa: CASSDRGEGYGYTF

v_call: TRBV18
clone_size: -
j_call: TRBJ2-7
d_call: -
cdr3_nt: TGTGCCAGCTCACCACCTGGGAGCGACGAGCAGTACTTC
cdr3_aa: CASSPPGSDEQYF

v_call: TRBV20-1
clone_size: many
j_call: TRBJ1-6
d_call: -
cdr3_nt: TGCAGTGCTAGAGATAAAGGGGATAATTCACCCCTCCACTTT
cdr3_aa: CSARDKGDNSPLHF

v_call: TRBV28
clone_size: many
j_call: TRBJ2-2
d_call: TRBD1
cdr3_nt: TGTGCCAGCAGTTTATCCGACAGGGGCACCGGAGGGGAGCTGTTTTTT
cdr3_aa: CASSLSDRGTGGELFF

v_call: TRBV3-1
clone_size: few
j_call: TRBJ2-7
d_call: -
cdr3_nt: TGTGCCAGCAGCCAAGGACCCGGGTCCTACGAGCAGTACTTC
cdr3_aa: CASSQGPGSYEQYF

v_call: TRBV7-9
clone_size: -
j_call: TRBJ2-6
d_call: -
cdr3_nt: TGTGCCAGCAGCTTAGCCCCCCCGCACTCTGGGGCCAACGTCCTGACTTTC
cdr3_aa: CASSLAPPHSGANVLTF

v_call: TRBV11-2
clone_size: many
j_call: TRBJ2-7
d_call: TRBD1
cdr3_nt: TGTGCCAGCAGCTTAGTACGTGGGACAGGAACCTACGAGCAGTACTTC
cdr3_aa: CASSLVRGTGTYEQYF

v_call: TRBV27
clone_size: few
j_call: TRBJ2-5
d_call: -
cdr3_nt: TGTGCCAGCAGTTTAAACACGGGAGTCGGAGAGACCCAGTACTTC
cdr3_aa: CASSLNTGVGETQYF

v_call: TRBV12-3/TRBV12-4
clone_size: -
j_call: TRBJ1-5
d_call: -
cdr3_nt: TGTGCCAGCCAACGAGGGGGGGTCAATCAGCCCCAGCATTTT
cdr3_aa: CASQRGGVNQPQHF

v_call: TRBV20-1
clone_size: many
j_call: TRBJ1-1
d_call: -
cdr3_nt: TGCAGTGCTAGAATCACGCCTGAAGCTTTCTTT
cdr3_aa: CSARITPEAFF

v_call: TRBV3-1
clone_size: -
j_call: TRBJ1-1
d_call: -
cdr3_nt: TGTGCCAGCAGCCGGGAGTACAGGGTAAGCACTGAAGCTTTCTTT
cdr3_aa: CASSREYRVSTEAFF

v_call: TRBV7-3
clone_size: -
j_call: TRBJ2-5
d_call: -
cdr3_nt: TGTGCCAGCAGCTTAACGGGGTCGGGGTCGGTCCAAGAGACCCAGTACTTC
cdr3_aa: CASSLTGSGSVQETQYF

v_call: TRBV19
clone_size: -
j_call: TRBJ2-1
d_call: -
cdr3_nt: TGTGCCAGTAGTTGGACAGACCGGGGGCCCAATGAGCAGTTCTTC
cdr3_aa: CASSWTDRGPNEQFF

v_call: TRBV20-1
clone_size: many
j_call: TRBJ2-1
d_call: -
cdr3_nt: TGCAGTGCTAGAGGATACAGCGGGTATGAGCAGTTCTTC
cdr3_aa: CSARGYSGYEQFF

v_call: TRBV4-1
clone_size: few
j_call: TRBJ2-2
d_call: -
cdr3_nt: TGCGCCAGCAGCCAATATCTGGCTTCGAACACCGGGGAGCTGTTTTTT
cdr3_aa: CASSQYLASNTGELFF

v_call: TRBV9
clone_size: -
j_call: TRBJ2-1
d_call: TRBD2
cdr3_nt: TGTGCCAGCAGCGTATTAGCGGGGGCTTACAATGAGCAGTTCTTC
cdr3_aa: CASSVLAGAYNEQFF

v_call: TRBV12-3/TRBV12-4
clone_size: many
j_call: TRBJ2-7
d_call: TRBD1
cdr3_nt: TGTGCCAGCAGTTCCATCTGGGGACAGGGGGCTCTGAGAGCGGACGAGCAGTACTTC
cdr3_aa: CASSSIWGQGALRADEQYF

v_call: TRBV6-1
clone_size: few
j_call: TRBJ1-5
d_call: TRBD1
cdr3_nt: TGTGCCAGCACTAAGACAGGGAATCAGCCCCAGCATTTT
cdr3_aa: CASTKTGNQPQHF

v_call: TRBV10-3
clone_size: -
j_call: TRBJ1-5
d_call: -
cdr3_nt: TGTGCCATCAGTGATTGGGAGAGGGAAGATCAGCCCCAGCATTTT
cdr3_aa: CAISDWEREDQPQHF

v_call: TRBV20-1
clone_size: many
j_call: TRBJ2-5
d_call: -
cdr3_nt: TGCAGTGCTAGGGTGACTCCAGGGGCCCAGTACTTC
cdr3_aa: CSARVTPGAQYF

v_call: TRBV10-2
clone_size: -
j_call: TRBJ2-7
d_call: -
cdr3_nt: TGCGCCAGCAGTGAATACACAGGGGAGGTCGAGCAGTACTTC
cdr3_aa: CASSEYTGEVEQYF

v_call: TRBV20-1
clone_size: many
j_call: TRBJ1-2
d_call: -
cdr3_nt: TGCAGTGCTAACATGGGACTTAACTATGGCTACACCTTC
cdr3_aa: CSANMGLNYGYTF

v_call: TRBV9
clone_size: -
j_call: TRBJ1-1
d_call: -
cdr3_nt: TGTGCCAGCAGCGTAGAAGGGGACACTGAAGCTTTCTTT
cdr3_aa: CASSVEGDTEAFF

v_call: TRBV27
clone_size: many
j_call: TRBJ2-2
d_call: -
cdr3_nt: TGTGCCAGCAGGGACAGACCGAACACCGGGGAGCTGTTTTTT
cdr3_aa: CASRDRPNTGELFF

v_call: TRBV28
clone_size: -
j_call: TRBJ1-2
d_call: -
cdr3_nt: TGTGCCAGCAGTCACAGGTCACCAGGCTACACCTTC
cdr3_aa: CASSHRSPGYTF

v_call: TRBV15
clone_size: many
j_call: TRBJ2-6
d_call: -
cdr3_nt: TGTGCCACCAGCAGAAGGTCGGGGGCCAACGTCCTGACTTTC
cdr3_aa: CATSRRSGANVLTF

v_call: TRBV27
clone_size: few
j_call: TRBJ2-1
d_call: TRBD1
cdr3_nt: TGTGCCAGCAGTTTAGGGACAGGGACACGATCCTACAATGAGCAGTTCTTC
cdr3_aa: CASSLGTGTRSYNEQFF

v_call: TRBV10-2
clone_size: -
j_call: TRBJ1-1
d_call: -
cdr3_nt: TGCGCCAGCAGTGCTGAACAGCTGAACACTGAAGCTTTCTTT
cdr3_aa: CASSAEQLNTEAFF

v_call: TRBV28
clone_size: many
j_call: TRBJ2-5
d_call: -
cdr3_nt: TGTGCCAGCAGCCCGGAGGGCATCCTACTTTGGGGTGGAGAGACCCAGTACTTC
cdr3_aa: CASSPEGILLWGGETQYF

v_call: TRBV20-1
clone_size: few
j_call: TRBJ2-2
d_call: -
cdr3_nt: TGCAGTGCTAGAGAGGACGGGAACACCGGGGAGCTGTTTTTT
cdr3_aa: CSAREDGNTGELFF

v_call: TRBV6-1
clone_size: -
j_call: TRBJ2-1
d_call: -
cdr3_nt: TGTGCCAGCAGAACCCGGGGGTACAATGAGCAGTTCTTC
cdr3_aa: CASRTRGYNEQFF

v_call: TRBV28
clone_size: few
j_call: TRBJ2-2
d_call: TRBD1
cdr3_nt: TGTGCCATCTCCGGGACAGGGACCGGGGAGCTGTTTTTT
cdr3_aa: CAISGTGTGELFF

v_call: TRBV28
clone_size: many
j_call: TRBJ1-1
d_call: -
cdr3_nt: TGTGCCAGCAGTTTATCTAAAAACACTGAAGCTTTCTTT
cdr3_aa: CASSLSKNTEAFF

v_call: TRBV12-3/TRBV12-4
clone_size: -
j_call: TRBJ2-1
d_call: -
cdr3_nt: TGTGCCAGCAGTGCTATTAAGGGGGGGATCGAGCAGTTCTTC
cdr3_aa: CASSAIKGGIEQFF

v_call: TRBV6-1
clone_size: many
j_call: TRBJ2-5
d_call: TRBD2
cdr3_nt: TGTGCCAGCAGTCGACTAGCGGGAGTAAGGGAGACCCAGTACTTC
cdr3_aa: CASSRLAGVRETQYF

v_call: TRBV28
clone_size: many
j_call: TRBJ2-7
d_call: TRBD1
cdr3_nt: TGTGCCAGCAGACCAGGACAGGGAGGTATCTACGAGCAGTACTTC
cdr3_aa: CASRPGQGGIYEQYF

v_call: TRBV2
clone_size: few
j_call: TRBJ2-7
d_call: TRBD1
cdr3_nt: TGTGCCAGGAGAGGGACAGGGGGCGCCGAGCAGTACTTC
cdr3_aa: CARRGTGGAEQYF

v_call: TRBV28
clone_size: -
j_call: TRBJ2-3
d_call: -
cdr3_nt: TGTGCCAGCAGTTTCGTTCGTGGAGATACGCAGTATTTT
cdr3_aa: CASSFVRGDTQYF

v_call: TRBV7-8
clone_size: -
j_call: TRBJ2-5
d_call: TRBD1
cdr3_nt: TGTGCCAGCAGCTTAGTGGGGGGACAGGGCCAAGAGACCCAGTACTTC
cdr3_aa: CASSLVGGQGQETQYF

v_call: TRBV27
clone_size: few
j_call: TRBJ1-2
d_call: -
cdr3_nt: TGTGCCAGCAGTTTAAAGGGACGGAGTGGCTACACCTTC
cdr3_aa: CASSLKGRSGYTF

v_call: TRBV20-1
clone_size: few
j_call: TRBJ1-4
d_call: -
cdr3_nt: TGCAGTGCTAGAGATGGACCTGAAAAACTGTTTTTT
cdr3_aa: CSARDGPEKLFF